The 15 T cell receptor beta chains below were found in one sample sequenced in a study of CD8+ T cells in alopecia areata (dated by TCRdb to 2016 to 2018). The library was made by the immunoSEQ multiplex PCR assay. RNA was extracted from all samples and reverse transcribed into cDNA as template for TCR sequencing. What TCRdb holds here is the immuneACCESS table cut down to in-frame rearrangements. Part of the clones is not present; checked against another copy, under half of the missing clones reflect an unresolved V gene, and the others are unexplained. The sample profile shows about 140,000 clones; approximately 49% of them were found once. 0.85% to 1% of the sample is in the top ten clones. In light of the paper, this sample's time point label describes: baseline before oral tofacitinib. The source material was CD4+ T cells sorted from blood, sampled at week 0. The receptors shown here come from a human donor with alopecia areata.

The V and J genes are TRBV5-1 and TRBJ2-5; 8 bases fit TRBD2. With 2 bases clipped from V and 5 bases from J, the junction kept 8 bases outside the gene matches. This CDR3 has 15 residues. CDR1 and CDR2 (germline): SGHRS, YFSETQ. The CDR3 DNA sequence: TGCGCCAGCAGCTTAGCGGGAGATGGATTCGAGACCCAGTACTTC. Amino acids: CASSLAGDGFETQYF. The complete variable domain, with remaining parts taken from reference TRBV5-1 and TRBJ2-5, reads KAGVTQTPRYLIKTRGQQVTLSCSPISGHRSVSWYQQTPGQGLQFLFEYFSETQRNKGNFPGRFSGRQFSNSRSEMNVSTLELGDSALYLCASSLAGDGFETQYFGPGTRLLVL.

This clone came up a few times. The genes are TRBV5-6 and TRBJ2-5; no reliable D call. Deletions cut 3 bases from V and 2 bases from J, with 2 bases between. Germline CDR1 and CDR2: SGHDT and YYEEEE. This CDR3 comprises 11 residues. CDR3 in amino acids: CASSSQETQYF. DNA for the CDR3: TGTGCCAGCAGCTCACAAGAGACCCAGTACTTC.

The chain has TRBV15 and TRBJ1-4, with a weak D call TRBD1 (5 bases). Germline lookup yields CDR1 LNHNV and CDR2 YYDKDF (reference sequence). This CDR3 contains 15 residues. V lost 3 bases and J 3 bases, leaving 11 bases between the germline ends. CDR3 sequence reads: CATSSRQRSNEKLFF. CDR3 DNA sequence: TGTGCCACCAGCAGCCGACAGAGGTCTAATGAAAAACTGTTTTTT.

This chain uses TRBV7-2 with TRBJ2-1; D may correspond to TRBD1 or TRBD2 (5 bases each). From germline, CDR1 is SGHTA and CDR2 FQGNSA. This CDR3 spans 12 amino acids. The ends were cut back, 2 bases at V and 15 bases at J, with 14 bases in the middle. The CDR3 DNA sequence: TGTGCCAGCAGCTTACGGGGCCTCGCACGGTTCTTC. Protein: CASSLRGLARFF. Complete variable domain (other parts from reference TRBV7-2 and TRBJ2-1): GAGVSQSPSNKVTEKGKDVELRCDPISGHTALYWYRQSLGQGLEFLIYFQGNSAPDKSGLPSDRFSAERTGGSVSTLTIQRTQQEDSAVYLCASSLRGLARFFGPGTRLTVL.

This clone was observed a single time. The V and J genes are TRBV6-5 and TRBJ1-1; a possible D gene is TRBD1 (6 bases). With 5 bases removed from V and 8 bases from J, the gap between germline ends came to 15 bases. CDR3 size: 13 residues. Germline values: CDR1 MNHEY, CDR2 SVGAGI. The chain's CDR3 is CASSDTEGTEAFF. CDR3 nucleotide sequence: TGTGCCAGCAGTGACACGGAAGGGACAGAAGCTTTCTTT.

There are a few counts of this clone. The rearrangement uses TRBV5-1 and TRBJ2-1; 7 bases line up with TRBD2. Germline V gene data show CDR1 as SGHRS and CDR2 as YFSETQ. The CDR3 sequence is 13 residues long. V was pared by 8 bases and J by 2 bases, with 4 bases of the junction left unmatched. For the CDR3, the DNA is TGCGCCAGGAAGCGGGGCACCTACAATGAGCAGTTCTTC. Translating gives CARKRGTYNEQFF. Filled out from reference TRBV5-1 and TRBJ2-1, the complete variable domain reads KAGVTQTPRYLIKTRGQQVTLSCSPISGHRSVSWYQQTPGQGLQFLFEYFSETQRNKGNFPGRFSGRQFSNSRSEMNVSTLELGDSALYLCARKRGTYNEQFFGPGTRLTVL.

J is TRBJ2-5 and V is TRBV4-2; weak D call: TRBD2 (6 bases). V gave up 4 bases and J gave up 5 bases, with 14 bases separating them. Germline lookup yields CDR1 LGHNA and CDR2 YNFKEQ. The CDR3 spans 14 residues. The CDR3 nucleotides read TGTGCCAGCAGCCCTCGACGGGGGATTGAGACCCAGTACTTC. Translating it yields CASSPRRGIETQYF.

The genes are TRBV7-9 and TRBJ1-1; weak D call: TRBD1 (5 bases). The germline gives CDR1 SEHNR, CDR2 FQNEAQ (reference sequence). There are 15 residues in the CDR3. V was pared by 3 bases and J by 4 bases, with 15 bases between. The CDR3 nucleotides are TGTGCCAGCAGCTTGGGCAGGGTGGGGGGCACTGAAGCTTTCTTT. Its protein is CASSLGRVGGTEAFF. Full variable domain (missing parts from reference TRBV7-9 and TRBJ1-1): DTGVSQNPRHKITKRGQNVTFRCDPISEHNRLYWYRQTLGQGPEFLTYFQNEAQLEKSRLLSDRFSAERPKGSFSTLEIQRTEQGDSAMYLCASSLGRVGGTEAFFGQGTRLTVV.

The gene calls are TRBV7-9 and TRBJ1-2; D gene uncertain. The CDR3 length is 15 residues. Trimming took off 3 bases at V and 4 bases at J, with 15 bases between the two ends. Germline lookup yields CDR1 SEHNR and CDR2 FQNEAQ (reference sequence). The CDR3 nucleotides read TGTGCCAGCAGCTTGGGTCAGAGGGTGGCCTATGGCTACACCTTC. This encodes CASSLGQRVAYGYTF. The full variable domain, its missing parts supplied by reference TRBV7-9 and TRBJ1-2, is DTGVSQNPRHKITKRGQNVTFRCDPISEHNRLYWYRQTLGQGPEFLTYFQNEAQLEKSRLLSDRFSAERPKGSFSTLEIQRTEQGDSAMYLCASSLGQRVAYGYTFGSGTRLTVV.

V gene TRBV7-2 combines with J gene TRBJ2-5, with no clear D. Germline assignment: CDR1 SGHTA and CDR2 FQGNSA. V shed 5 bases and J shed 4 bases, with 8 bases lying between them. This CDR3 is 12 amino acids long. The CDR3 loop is CASSLTLETQYF. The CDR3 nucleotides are TGTGCCAGCAGCCTCACGCTAGAGACCCAGTACTTC.

In DNA form, the CDR3 reads TGTGCCTGGAGTGGGGACACGAACTATGGCTACACCTTC. Translating it yields CAWSGDTNYGYTF. V usage is TRBV30 and J usage is TRBJ1-2; possible D gene TRBD1, 6 bases. The germline CDR1 and CDR2 sequences are GTSNPN and SVGIG (reference sequence). The CDR3 is 13 amino acids. Trimming took off 1 base at V and 2 bases at J, with 8 bases between the two ends.

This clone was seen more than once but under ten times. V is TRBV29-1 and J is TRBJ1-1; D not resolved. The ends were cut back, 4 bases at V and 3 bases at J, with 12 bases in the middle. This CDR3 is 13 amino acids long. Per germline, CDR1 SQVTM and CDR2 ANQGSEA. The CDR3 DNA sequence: TGCAGCGTTGGCTCTGGGATGGACACTGAAGCTTTCTTT. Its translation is CSVGSGMDTEAFF. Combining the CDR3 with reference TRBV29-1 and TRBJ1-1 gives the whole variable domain SAVISQKPSRDICQRGTSLTIQCQVDSQVTMMFWYRQQPGQSLTLIATANQGSEATYESGFVIDKFPISRPNLTFSTLTVSNMSPEDSSIYLCSVGSGMDTEAFFGQGTRLTVV.

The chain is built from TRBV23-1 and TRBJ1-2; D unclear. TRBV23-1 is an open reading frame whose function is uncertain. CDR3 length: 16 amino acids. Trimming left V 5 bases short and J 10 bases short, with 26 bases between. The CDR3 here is CASSKTRKGPIDAYTF. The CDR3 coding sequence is TGCGCCAGCAGTAAGACCCGAAAGGGCCCCATCGACGCCTACACCTTC.

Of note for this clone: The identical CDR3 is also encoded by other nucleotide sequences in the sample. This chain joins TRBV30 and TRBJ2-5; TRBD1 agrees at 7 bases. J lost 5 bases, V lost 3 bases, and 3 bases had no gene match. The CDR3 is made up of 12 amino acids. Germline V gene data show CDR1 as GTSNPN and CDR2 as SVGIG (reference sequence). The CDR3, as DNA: TGTGCCTGGAGCTCGGGACAGGAGACCCAGTACTTC. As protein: CAWSSGQETQYF.

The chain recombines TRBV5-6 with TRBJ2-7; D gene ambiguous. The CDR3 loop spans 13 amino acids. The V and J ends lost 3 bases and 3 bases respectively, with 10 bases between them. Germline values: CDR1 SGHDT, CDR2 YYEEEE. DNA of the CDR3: TGTGCCAGCAGCTCGCTGAGTGGCTACGAGCAGTACTTC. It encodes CASSSLSGYEQYF.